This is a list of T cell receptor beta chains from one sample in a study of beta chain features in type 1 diabetes. Some clones are missing from TCRdb's copy, which holds only in-frame ones; the method was immunoSEQ multiplex PCR. The data show approximately 260,000 clones, about 20% seen once. The sequencing input was naive CD4+ T cells from blood. Receptors were obtained from a woman in her forties with type 1 diabetes. Each CDR3 is given with its conserved first and last residue. Fields, in order: CDR3 protein, CDR3 DNA, clone size, J gene, D gene, V gene. A D gene is named only where the DNA matches it firmly. The size entry is marked missing in some rows and otherwise reads once, few, many or a size class.

CSVEDRTGVFNYGYTF,TGCAGCGTTGAAGATCGGACAGGGGTATTCAACTATGGCTACACCTTC,.,TRBJ1-2,TRBD1,TRBV29-1
CASSQLPGAYNEQFF,TGTGCCAGCAGCCAGCTTCCGGGAGCTTACAATGAGCAGTTCTTC,.,TRBJ2-1,.,TRBV14
CSAGGADTQYF,TGCAGCGCGGGAGGGGCAGATACGCAGTATTTT,few,TRBJ2-3,TRBD2,TRBV20-1
CASSSRQTSTDTQYF,TGTGCCAGCAGCTCACGACAGACGAGCACAGATACGCAGTATTTT,.,TRBJ2-3,.,TRBV9
CASSYRWTEDTQYF,TGTGCCAGCAGTTACCGGTGGACAGAAGATACGCAGTATTTT,few,TRBJ2-3,.,TRBV6-5
CASSEAPPGQTSYEQYF,TGTGCCAGCAGTGAAGCGCCTCCCGGACAGACATCCTACGAGCAGTACTTC,.,TRBJ2-7,.,TRBV6-1
CAWSVKLAGEDEQYF,TGTGCCTGGAGTGTAAAACTAGCGGGAGAGGACGAGCAGTACTTC,few,TRBJ2-7,TRBD2,TRBV30
CASIPGPSSGPSSYNEQFF,TGTGCCAGCATCCCTGGGCCCTCTAGCGGGCCCAGCTCCTACAATGAGCAGTTCTTC,few,TRBJ2-1,TRBD2,TRBV5-4
CASSLPQLNTEAFF,TGCGCCAGCAGCTTACCACAGTTGAACACTGAAGCTTTCTTT,.,TRBJ1-1,.,TRBV5-1
CASSEGAGYHQPQHF,TGTGCCAGCAGTGAGGGGGCAGGGTACCATCAGCCCCAGCATTTT,few,TRBJ1-5,.,TRBV25-1
CASSPNDREETQYF,TGTGCCAGCTCACCCAACGACAGGGAAGAGACCCAGTACTTC,.,TRBJ2-5,TRBD1,TRBV18
CASSLPQEGGIQYF,TGTGCCAGCAGCCTCCCTCAGGAGGGGGGGATTCAGTACTTC,few,TRBJ2-4,.,TRBV9
CASSSLTGRSEQFF,TGTGCCAGCAGCTCCTTGACAGGGCGAAGTGAGCAGTTCTTC,once,TRBJ2-1,TRBD1,TRBV7-2
CASSDGLNTGELFF,TGTGCCAGCAGTGATGGACTCAACACCGGGGAGCTGTTTTTT,.,TRBJ2-2,.,TRBV2
CASSSPGTGTYEQYF,TGTGCCAGCAGCTCCCCTGGGACAGGGACCTACGAGCAGTACTTC,.,TRBJ2-7,TRBD1,TRBV7-2
CAWALGYEQYF,TGTGCCTGGGCCCTAGGCTACGAGCAGTACTTC,few,TRBJ2-7,.,TRBV30
CASSPGRRGRANIEAFF,TGCGCCAGCAGCCCAGGGCGACGAGGGAGGGCGAACATTGAAGCTTTCTTT,few,TRBJ1-1,.,TRBV4-1
CASSWLAGGYSEQFF,TGTGCCAGCAGTTGGCTAGCGGGAGGGTACAGTGAGCAGTTCTTC,.,TRBJ2-1,TRBD2,TRBV28
CAWRGGAKLSTGELFF,TGTGCCTGGAGAGGAGGGGCCAAGTTGAGCACCGGGGAGCTGTTTTTT,.,TRBJ2-2,.,TRBV30
CSVEPRDRITGELFF,TGCAGCGTTGAGCCCCGGGACAGGATTACCGGGGAGCTGTTTTTT,few,TRBJ2-2,TRBD1,TRBV29-1
CASSKQKGDTQYF,TGTGCCAGCAGCAAACAAAAGGGGGATACGCAGTATTTT,.,TRBJ2-3,.,TRBV4-2
CASSIEQINQPQHF,TGTGCCAGTAGTATTGAACAGATCAATCAGCCCCAGCATTTT,.,TRBJ1-5,.,TRBV19